What follows are 10 T cell receptor beta chains derived from one specimen sequenced in a study of OX40 agonist ivuxolimab in advanced cancers. Data came from immunoSEQ multiplex PCR; TCRdb stores just in-frame clones and leaves some out. The data show 90,000 to 150,000 clones, 85% to 90% seen once. The sequencing here drew on CD4+ or CD8+ T cells sorted from blood, taken in a trial of the OX40 agonist ivuxolimab. Source of these receptors: an adult with an advanced solid tumor such as melanoma, head and neck, liver or kidney cancer.

The chain couples TRBV7-2 to TRBJ2-3; 7 positions agree with TRBD1. The germline gives CDR1 SGHTA, CDR2 FQGNSA. V lost 2 bases to trimming and J lost 3 bases; unmatched junction nucleotides: 5. This CDR3 has 15 residues. The chain's CDR3 is CASSLRQGKTDTQYF. CDR3 sequence (DNA): TGTGCCAGCAGCTTAAGACAGGGAAAGACAGATACGCAGTATTTT.

This chain links TRBV5-4 with TRBJ1-1; 7 bases align to TRBD1. The CDR3 contains 15 residues. The J segment lost 0 bases and the V segment lost 4 bases, leaving 6 bases of the junction unmatched. In germline, CDR1 is SGHNT, CDR2 YYREEE (reference sequence). CDR3 nucleotides: TGTGCCAGCAGCCCGACGGGACAGCTGAACACTGAAGCTTTCTTT. The encoded protein is CASSPTGQLNTEAFF.

The V gene is TRBV23-1, the J gene TRBJ2-1; D may be TRBD2 (5 bases). TRBV23-1 is designated an ORF whose function remains uncertain. This CDR3 comprises 15 residues. Trimming took off 3 bases at V and 8 bases at J, with 17 bases between the two ends. This CDR3 reads CASSQRAQVSHEQFF. The DNA of the CDR3 is TGCGCCAGCAGTCAGCGGGCTCAAGTATCACATGAGCAGTTCTTC.

The chain combines TRBV6-5 with TRBJ1-2, with D unresolved. CDR1 and CDR2 (germline): MNHEY, SVGAGI. The V and J ends lost 4 bases and 0 bases respectively, with 9 bases between them. The CDR3 sequence is 14 residues long. The CDR3 coding sequence is TGTGCCAGCAGTTCCCGGACCACTAACTATGGCTACACCTTC. Protein sequence: CASSSRTTNYGYTF.

This clone was detected only once. V is TRBV7-2 and J is TRBJ2-3; D is unresolved. The CDR3 is 16 amino acids. The V gene lost 1 base and the J gene lost 3 bases, with 14 bases spanning the gap. Germline loops: CDR1 SGHTA, CDR2 FQGNSA. The CDR3 DNA reads as TGTGCCAGCAGCTTAGTTCCGAGTGTTGTGACAGATACGCAGTATTTT. Encoded protein: CASSLVPSVVTDTQYF.

V gene TRBV7-9 combines with J gene TRBJ1-5; 11 nucleotides line up with TRBD1. V lost 1 base and J lost 6; bases outside the gene matches: 5. The CDR3 is 16 amino acids. Per germline, CDR1 SEHNR and CDR2 FQNEAQ (reference sequence). The CDR3 nucleotides read TGTGCCAGCAGCTTAGACAGGACAGGGGGCTTTCAGCCCCAGCATTTT. Protein: CASSLDRTGGFQPQHF. The full variable domain, in which reference TRBV7-9 and TRBJ1-5 provide the parts outside the CDR3, is DTGVSQNPRHKITKRGQNVTFRCDPISEHNRLYWYRQTLGQGPEFLTYFQNEAQLEKSRLLSDRFSAERPKGSFSTLEIQRTEQGDSAMYLCASSLDRTGGFQPQHFGDGTRLSIL.

The V and J genes are TRBV10-3 and TRBJ2-5; D call uncertain. CDR3 length: 12 residues. V was pared by 4 bases and J by 5 bases, with 8 bases between. CDR1 is ENHRY, CDR2 SYGVKD, per germline. For the CDR3, the DNA is TGTGCCATCAGTGTGATGGGGGAGACCCAGTACTTC. As protein: CAISVMGETQYF.

The rearrangement links TRBV4-3 to TRBJ1-2, with D uncertain. The germline V gene encodes CDR1 LGHNA and CDR2 YSLEER. V lost 1 base to trimming and J lost 8 bases, with 17 bases between them. The CDR3 has 15 residues. The CDR3 DNA reads TGCGCCAGCAGCCAAGTAATCAGGTCCGACGGGGGCTACACCTTC. Its translation: CASSQVIRSDGGYTF.

This clone has a single count. This rearrangement joins TRBV7-2 to TRBJ2-6; no firm D call. The germline CDR1 and CDR2 sequences are SGHTA and FQGNSA. This CDR3 is 15 amino acids long. V was shortened by 5 bases and J by 0 bases, with 8 bases between the two germline ends. CDR3 coding DNA: TGTGCCAGCAGCCCTAACCTCTCTGGGGCCAACGTCCTGACTTTC. Translating it yields CASSPNLSGANVLTF.

In nucleotides, the CDR3 is TGTGCCAGCAGTTTTCTCCAGGGTATGGAGGAGTTCTTC. It codes for CASSFLQGMEEFF. This chain joins TRBV7-2 and TRBJ2-1; D assignment may be TRBD1 or TRBD2 (5 bases each). The CDR3 runs to 13 residues. Germline CDR1 and CDR2: SGHTA and FQGNSA. The V end was cut by 6 bases, the J end by 14 bases, with 20 bases between.